This T cell receptor (beta chain) is drawn from a study of CD4 and CD8 cells across lung adenocarcinoma regions. Localized lung adenocarcinoma, a non-small cell lung cancer, affected the donors. A single record per CDR3 protein comes from TCRdb applying MiXCR to the PCR reads. The top ten hold about half of the sample, which has some 27,000 distinct CDR3 sequences, about half seen once. The CDR3 is 16 amino acids. Germline CDR1 and CDR2: SGHVS and FNYEAQ. V gave up 5 bases and J gave up 1 base, with 14 bases separating them. V is TRBV7-6 and J is TRBJ1-4; the D is unclear. The sequence came from a male donor with lung adenocarcinoma. The CD4 and CD8 labels of this study may be unreliable. Sequencing was performed on CD8+ T cells from the center of a lung tumor. As DNA, the CDR3 is TGTGCCAGCAGCGTTAGGCTACAGCAAACTAATGAAAAACTGTTTTTT. Protein: CASSVRLQQTNEKLFF.